Each of the 2 T cell receptor beta chains below was sequenced from the same sample in a study of cytomegalovirus exposure and HLA in healthy donors. PCR employed 60 Vbeta and 13 Jbeta primers. The table came from immunoSEQ multiplex PCR; TCRdb's copy has only in-frame clones and leaves some out. The sample holds about 180,000 clones, 81% seen once. Specimen: PBMCs. Every receptor here comes from a woman aged 18-30 years in good health and CMV-seropositive.

The count of this clone is one. The gene calls are TRBV7-3 and TRBJ2-3, with 8 bases matching TRBD2. V trimming: 5 bases; J trimming: 4 bases; junction bases outside the gene matches: 5. CDR1 is SGHTA and CDR2 is FQGTGA in the germline V gene. This CDR3 spans 14 amino acids. The CDR3, as DNA: TGTGCCAGCAGCGAGGGACTAGACCCAGATACGCAGTATTTT. It yields the protein CASSEGLDPDTQYF.

This chain joins TRBV6-5 and TRBJ2-5, with 12 positions matching TRBD1. The assigned J gene may be wrong: the sequence end matches TRBJ2-7 better. The CDR3 spans 15 residues. Germline values: CDR1 MNHEY, CDR2 SVGAGI. The DNA for the CDR3 is TGTGCCAGCAGTTACTCGGGACAGGGGGCTTACGAGCAGTACTTC. Protein: CASSYSGQGAYEQYF.